This T cell receptor beta chain was captured in a study of T cell clusters in autoimmune cytopenias. TRB amplification used around 0.25 ug of peripheral blood genomic DNA. One tube held mixed TRB-A and TRB-B primer pools for touch-down PCR. From its re-call of the multiplex PCR reads, TCRdb lists each CDR3 protein once, without DNA. This specimen shows some 7,200 distinct CDR3 sequences; the ten leading clones hold 7.5% to 10%. The CDR3 has 13 amino acids. Looked up from germline, CDR1 is SGHKS and CDR2 is YYEKEE (reference sequence). These same data were also listed under a study on T cell repertoires in aging, cancer and after chemotherapy.

This TCR was sampled from a human donor in good health. Sequenced sample: peripheral blood. The V gene is TRBV5-5, the J gene TRBJ1-1; TCRdb indicates TRBD1, and absent DNA this call remains unverified. CDR3 sequence: CASSLGPAGEAFF.